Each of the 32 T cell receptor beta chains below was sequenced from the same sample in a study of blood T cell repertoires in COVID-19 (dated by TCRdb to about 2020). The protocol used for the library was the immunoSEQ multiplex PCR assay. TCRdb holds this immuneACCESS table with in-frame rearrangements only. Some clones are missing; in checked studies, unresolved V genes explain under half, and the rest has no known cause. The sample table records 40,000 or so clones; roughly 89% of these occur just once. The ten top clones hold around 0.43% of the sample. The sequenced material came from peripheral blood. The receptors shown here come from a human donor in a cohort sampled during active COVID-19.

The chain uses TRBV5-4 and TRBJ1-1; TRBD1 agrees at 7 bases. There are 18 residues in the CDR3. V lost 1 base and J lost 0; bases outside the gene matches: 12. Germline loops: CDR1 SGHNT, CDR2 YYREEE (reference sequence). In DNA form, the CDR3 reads TGTGCCAGCAGCTTGTCGGGCTGGGCAGGGGGTATGAACACTGAAGCTTTCTTT. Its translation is CASSLSGWAGGMNTEAFF.

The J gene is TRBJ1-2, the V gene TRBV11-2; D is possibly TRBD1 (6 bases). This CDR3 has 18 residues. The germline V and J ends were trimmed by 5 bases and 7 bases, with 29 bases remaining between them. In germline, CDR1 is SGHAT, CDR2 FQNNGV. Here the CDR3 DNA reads TGTGCCAGCAGCCCAAAGGGGTGGGGGCAGGGCAGGGAAGGTGGCTACACCTTC. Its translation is CASSPKGWGQGREGGYTF.

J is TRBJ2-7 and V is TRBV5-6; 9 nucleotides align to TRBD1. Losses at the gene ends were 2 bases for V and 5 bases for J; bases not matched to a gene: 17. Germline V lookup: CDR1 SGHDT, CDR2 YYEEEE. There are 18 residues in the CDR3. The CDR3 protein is CASSFRWGGYRGLDEQYF. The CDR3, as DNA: TGTGCCAGCAGCTTTCGATGGGGTGGCTACAGGGGGCTGGACGAGCAGTACTTC.

CDR3 protein: CASQEVNTEAFF. DNA of the CDR3: TGTGCCAGCCAGGAGGTGAACACTGAAGCTTTCTTT. The chain recombines TRBV2 with TRBJ1-1; D ambiguous. CDR3 length equals 12 residues. V gave up 8 bases and J gave up 0 bases, with 7 bases separating them. Germline V CDR1 and CDR2: SNHLY, FYNNEI.

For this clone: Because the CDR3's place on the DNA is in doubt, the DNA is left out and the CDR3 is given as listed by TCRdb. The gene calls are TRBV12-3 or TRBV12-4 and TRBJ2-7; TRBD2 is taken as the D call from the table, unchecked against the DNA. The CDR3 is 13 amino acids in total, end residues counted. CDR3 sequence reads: CASSTSGVFEQYF.

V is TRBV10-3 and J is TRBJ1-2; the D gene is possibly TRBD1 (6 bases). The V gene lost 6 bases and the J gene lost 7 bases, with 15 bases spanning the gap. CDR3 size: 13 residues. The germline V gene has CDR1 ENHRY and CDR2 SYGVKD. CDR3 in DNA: TGTGCCATCAGACAGGGTTTCGAGTCTGGCTACACCTTC. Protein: CAIRQGFESGYTF.

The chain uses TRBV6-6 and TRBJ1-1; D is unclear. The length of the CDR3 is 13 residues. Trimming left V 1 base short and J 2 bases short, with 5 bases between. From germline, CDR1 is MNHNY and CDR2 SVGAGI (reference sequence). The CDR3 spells CASSYFGNTEAFF. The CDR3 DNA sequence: TGTGCCAGCAGTTACTTCGGTAACACTGAAGCTTTCTTT.

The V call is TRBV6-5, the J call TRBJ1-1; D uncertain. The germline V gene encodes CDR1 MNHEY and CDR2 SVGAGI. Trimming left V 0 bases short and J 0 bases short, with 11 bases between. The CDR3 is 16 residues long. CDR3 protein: CASSYSAISMNTEAFF. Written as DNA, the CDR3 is TGTGCCAGCAGTTACTCAGCTATTTCCATGAACACTGAAGCTTTCTTT.

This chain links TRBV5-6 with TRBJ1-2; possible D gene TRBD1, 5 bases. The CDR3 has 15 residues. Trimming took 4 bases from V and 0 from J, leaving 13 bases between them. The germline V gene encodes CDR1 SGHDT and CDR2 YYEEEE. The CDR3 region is CASSRTGSANYGYTF. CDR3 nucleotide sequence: TGTGCCAGCAGCCGTACAGGTTCAGCTAACTATGGCTACACCTTC.

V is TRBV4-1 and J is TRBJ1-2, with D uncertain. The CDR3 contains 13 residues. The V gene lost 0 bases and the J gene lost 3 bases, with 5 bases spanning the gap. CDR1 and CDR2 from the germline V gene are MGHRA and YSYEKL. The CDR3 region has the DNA TGCGCCAGCAGCCAAGACGGAGACTATGGCTACACCTTC. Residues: CASSQDGDYGYTF.

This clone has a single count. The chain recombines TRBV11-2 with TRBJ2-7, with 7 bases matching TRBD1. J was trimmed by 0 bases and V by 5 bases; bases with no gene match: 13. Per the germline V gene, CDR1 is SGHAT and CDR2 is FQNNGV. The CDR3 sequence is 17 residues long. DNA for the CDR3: TGTGCCAGCAGCCCGATCCGGGACAGTGGGAGCTCCTACGAGCAGTACTTC. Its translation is CASSPIRDSGSSYEQYF.

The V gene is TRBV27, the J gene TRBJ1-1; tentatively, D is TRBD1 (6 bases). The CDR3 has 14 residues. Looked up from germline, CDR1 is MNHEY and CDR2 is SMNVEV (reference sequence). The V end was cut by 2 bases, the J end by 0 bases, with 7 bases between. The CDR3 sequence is CASSLQGMNTEAFF. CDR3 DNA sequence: TGTGCCAGCAGTTTACAGGGGATGAACACTGAAGCTTTCTTT.

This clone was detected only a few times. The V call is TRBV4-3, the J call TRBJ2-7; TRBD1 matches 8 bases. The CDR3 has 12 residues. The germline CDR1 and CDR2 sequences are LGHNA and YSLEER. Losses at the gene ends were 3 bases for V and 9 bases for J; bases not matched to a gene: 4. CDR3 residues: CASSHLTGAQYF. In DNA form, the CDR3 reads TGCGCCAGCAGCCACCTGACAGGGGCGCAGTACTTC.

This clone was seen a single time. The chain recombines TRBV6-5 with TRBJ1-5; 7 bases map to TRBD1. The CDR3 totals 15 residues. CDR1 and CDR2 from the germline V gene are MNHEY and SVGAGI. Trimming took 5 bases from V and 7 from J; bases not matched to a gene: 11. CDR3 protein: CASSIFTGEYQPQHF. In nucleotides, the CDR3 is TGTGCCAGCAGTATTTTTACAGGGGAGTACCAGCCCCAGCATTTT.

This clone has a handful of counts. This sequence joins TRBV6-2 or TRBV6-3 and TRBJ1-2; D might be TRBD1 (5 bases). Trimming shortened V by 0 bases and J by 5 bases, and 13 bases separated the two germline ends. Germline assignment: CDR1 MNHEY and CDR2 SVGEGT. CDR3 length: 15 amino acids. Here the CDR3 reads CASSYSPAGRYGYTF. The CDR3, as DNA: TGTGCCAGCAGTTACTCCCCGGCAGGGCGATATGGCTACACCTTC.

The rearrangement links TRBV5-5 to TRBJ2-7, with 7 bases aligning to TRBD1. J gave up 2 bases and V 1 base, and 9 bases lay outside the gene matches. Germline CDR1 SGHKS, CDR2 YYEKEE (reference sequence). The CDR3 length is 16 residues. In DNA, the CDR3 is TGTGCCAGCAGCTTGTTCTATGGGACAGCGACCTACGAGCAGTACTTC. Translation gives CASSLFYGTATYEQYF.

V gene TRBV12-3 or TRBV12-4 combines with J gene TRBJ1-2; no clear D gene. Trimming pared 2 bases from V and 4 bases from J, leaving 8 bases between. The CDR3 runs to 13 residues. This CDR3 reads CASSLPGGYGYTF. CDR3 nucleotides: TGTGCCAGCAGTTTACCTGGCGGCTATGGCTACACCTTC.

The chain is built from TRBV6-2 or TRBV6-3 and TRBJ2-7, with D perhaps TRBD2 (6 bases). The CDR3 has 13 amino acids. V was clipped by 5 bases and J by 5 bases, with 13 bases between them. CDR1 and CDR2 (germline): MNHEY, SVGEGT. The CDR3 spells CASSPRTKDEQYF. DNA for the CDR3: TGTGCCAGCAGTCCAAGGACTAAAGACGAGCAGTACTTC.

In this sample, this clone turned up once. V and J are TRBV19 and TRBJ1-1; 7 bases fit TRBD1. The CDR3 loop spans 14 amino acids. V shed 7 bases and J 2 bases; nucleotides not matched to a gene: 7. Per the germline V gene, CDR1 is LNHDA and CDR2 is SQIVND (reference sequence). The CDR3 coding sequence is TGTGCCAGTAAATTCACAGGGGACAACACTGAAGCTTTCTTT. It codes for CASKFTGDNTEAFF.

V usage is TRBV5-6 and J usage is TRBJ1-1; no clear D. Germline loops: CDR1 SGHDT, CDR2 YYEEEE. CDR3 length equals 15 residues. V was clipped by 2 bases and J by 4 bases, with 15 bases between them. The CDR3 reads CASSFYGVVSTEAFF. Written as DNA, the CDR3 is TGTGCCAGCAGCTTCTACGGGGTTGTAAGCACTGAAGCTTTCTTT.

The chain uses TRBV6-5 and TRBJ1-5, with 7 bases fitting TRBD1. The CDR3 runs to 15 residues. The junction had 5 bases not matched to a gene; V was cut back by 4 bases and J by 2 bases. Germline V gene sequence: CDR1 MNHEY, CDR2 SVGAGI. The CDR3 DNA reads TGTGCCAGCAGTTCCTCCGGGACAGGCAATCAGCCCCAGCATTTT. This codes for CASSSSGTGNQPQHF.

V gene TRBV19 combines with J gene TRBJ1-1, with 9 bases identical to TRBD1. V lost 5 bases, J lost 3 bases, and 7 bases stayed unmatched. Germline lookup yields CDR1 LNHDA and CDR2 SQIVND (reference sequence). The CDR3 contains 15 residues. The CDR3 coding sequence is TGTGCCAGTAGTCCGAACAGGGGGCTGGACACTGAAGCTTTCTTT. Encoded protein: CASSPNRGLDTEAFF.

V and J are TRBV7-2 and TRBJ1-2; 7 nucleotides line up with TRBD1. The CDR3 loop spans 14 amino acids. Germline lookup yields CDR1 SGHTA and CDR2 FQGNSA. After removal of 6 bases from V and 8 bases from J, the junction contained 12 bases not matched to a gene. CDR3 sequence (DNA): TGTGCCAGCAGTTCAACCGGGACAGTGGGGGGCTACACCTTC. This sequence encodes CASSSTGTVGGYTF.

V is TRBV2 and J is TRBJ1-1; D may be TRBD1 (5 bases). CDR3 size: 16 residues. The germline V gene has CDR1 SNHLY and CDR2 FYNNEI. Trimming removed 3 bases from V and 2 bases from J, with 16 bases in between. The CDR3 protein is CASSDTLRVGNTEAFF. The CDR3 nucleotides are TGTGCCAGCAGTGATACCCTCAGGGTTGGAAACACTGAAGCTTTCTTT.

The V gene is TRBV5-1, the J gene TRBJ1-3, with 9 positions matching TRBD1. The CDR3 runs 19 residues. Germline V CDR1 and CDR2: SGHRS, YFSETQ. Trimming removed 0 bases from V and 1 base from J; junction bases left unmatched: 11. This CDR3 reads CASSLAAGTGRFSGNTIYF. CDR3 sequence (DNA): TGCGCCAGCAGCTTGGCCGCAGGGACAGGGCGATTTTCTGGAAACACCATATATTTT.

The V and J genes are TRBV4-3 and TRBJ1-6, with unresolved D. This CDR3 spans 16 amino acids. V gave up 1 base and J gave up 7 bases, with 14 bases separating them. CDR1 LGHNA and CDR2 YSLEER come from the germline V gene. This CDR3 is CASSQGGEYGNSPLHF. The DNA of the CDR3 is TGCGCCAGCAGCCAAGGGGGAGAGTATGGAAATTCACCCCTCCACTTT.

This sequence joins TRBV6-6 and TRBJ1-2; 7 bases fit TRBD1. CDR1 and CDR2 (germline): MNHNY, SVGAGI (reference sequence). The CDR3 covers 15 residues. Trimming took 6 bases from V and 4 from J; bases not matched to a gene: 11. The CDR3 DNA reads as TGTGCCAGCAGGCTGAACACAGGGGTAGGCTATGGCTACACCTTC. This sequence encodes CASRLNTGVGYGYTF.

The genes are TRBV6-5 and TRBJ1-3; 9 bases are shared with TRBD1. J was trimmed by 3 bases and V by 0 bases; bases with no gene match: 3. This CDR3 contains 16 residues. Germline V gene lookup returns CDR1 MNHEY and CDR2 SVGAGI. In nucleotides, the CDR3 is TGTGCCAGCAGTTACTCACAGGGGGCAAATGGAAACACCATATATTTT. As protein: CASSYSQGANGNTIYF.

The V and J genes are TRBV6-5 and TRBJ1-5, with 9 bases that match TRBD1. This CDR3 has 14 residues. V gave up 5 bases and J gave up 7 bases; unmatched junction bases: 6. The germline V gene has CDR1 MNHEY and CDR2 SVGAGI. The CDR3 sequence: CASSTPGQGQPQHF. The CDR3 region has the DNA TGTGCCAGCAGTACGCCGGGACAGGGACAGCCCCAGCATTTT.

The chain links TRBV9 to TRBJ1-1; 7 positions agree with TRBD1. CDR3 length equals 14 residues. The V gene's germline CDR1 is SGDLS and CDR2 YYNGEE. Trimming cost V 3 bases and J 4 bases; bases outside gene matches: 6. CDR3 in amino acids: CASSATGAGTEAFF. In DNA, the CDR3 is TGTGCCAGCAGCGCAACAGGGGCAGGCACTGAAGCTTTCTTT.

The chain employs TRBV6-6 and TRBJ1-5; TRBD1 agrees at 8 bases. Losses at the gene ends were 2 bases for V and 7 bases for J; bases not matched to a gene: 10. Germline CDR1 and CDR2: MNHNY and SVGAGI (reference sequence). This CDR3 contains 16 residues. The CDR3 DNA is TGTGCCAGCAGTTACCCGAAGACAGGGGTCGGGCAGCCCCAGCATTTT. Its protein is CASSYPKTGVGQPQHF.

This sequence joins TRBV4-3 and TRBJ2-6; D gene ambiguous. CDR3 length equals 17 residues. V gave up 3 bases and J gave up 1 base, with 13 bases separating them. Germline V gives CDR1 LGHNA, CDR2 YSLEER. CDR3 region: CASSHGWSKSGANVLTF. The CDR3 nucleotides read TGCGCCAGCAGCCATGGTTGGAGCAAATCTGGGGCCAACGTCCTGACTTTC.